These T cell receptor beta chains were read from a single sample in a study of control samples from healthy donors and cancer patients. Measured with immunoSEQ multiplex PCR; TCRdb has only the in-frame clones, and not every one. The sample gives over 200,000 clones, about four fifths of which show up once; 10% to 15% is in the top ten. Sequencing input: PBMCs. The receptors come from a woman in her sixties with lung cancer. Each CDR3 is given with its conserved first and last residue. A D gene is named only where the DNA matches it firmly. Rows give clone size only sometimes, using once, few, many, or a class for an expanded clone.

J gene,clone size,V gene,D gene,CDR3 protein,CDR3 DNA
TRBJ2-5,.,TRBV19,TRBD1,CASSIRQGLQETQYF,TGTGCCAGTAGTATTAGACAGGGGCTTCAAGAGACCCAGTACTTC
TRBJ1-3,.,TRBV11-2,.,CASATENPPIYF,TGTGCCAGTGCAACCGAAAACCCCCCCATATATTTT
TRBJ2-3,.,TRBV25-1,.,CASSGSTDTQYF,TGTGCCAGCAGTGGAAGCACAGATACGCAGTATTTT
TRBJ2-1,.,TRBV18,TRBD1,CASSSTGGRVNEQFF,TGTGCCAGCTCATCAACAGGGGGCCGGGTCAATGAGCAGTTCTTC
TRBJ2-5,.,TRBV28,TRBD2,CATSGNQETQYF,TGTGCCACTAGCGGGAACCAAGAGACCCAGTACTTC
TRBJ2-1,.,TRBV4-1,.,CASSQSSGTVREQFF,TGCGCCAGCAGCCAGTCCTCCGGGACGGTACGTGAGCAGTTCTTC
TRBJ1-1,.,TRBV5-1,TRBD1,CASRQDRGLGNTEAFF,TGCGCCAGCAGGCAAGACAGGGGGCTGGGGAACACTGAAGCTTTCTTT
TRBJ1-5,once,TRBV4-2,TRBD1,CASSQGTGGGQPQHF,TGTGCCAGCAGCCAAGGAACAGGGGGCGGTCAGCCCCAGCATTTT
TRBJ2-7,.,TRBV11-2,TRBD1,CASSAGQEYEQYF,TGTGCCAGCAGCGCCGGACAGGAATACGAGCAGTACTTC
TRBJ1-6,.,TRBV5-1,.,CASTRTGNSPLHF,TGCGCCAGCACCCGGACGGGCAATTCACCCCTCCACTTT
TRBJ2-1,.,TRBV20-1,.,CSAGRNEQFF,TGCAGTGCTGGGCGGAATGAGCAGTTCTTC
TRBJ2-1,.,TRBV28,TRBD2,CASSRSGSSYNEQFF,TGTGCCAGCAGCCGTAGCGGGAGCTCCTACAATGAGCAGTTCTTC
TRBJ2-7,few,TRBV28,TRBD2,CASSTRTSGSSGLYEQYF,TGTGCCAGCAGCACCCGGACTAGCGGGAGTAGCGGCCTCTACGAGCAGTACTTC
TRBJ2-1,.,TRBV7-3,TRBD1,CASSYGTAGEQFF,TGTGCCAGCAGCTATGGGACAGCCGGTGAGCAGTTCTTC
TRBJ2-2,few,TRBV7-3,.,CASSFGLLNTGELFF,TGTGCCAGCAGCTTCGGACTACTCAACACCGGGGAGCTGTTTTTT
TRBJ1-5,.,TRBV27,.,CASSLFGEVGQPQHF,TGTGCCAGCAGTTTGTTCGGGGAGGTGGGTCAGCCCCAGCATTTT
TRBJ2-1,.,TRBV4-1,.,CASSHYFTGDEQFF,TGCGCCAGCAGCCATTACTTCACGGGGGACGAGCAGTTCTTC
TRBJ1-2,.,TRBV9,.,CASSVGGDSPHGYTF,TGTGCCAGCAGCGTAGGGGGCGACAGTCCCCATGGCTACACCTTC
TRBJ1-4,.,TRBV20-1,.,CSASTQTNEKLFF,TGCAGTGCTAGTACTCAGACGAATGAAAAACTGTTTTTT
TRBJ2-7,.,TRBV7-3,.,CASSDQGGYEQYF,TGTGCCAGCAGCGACCAGGGTGGCTACGAGCAGTACTTC
TRBJ1-1,.,TRBV5-4,.,CASSLYQGITEAFF,TGTGCCAGCAGCTTGTACCAGGGAATAACTGAAGCTTTCTTT
TRBJ2-1,.,TRBV9,.,CASSVRGSKSYNEQFF,TGTGCCAGCAGCGTACGGGGGTCTAAGTCCTACAATGAGCAGTTCTTC
TRBJ2-7,.,TRBV9,TRBD1,CASSVTGQATYEQYF,TGTGCCAGCAGCGTGACGGGACAGGCAACCTACGAGCAGTACTTC
TRBJ1-4,many,TRBV2,.,CASSDNRDSEKLFF,TGTGCCAGCAGTGATAACAGGGATAGTGAAAAACTGTTTTTT
TRBJ2-1,.,TRBV2,TRBD2,CASSAGRGLAGGGEQFF,TGTGCCAGCAGTGCTGGGAGGGGACTAGCGGGAGGGGGTGAGCAGTTCTTC
TRBJ2-7,.,TRBV6-5,TRBD2,CASSYSSALAAYEQYF,TGTGCCAGCAGTTACTCCAGCGCGCTAGCGGCGTACGAGCAGTACTTC
TRBJ1-1,.,TRBV6-5,.,CASSYSTRGHTEAFF,TGTGCCAGCAGTTACTCGACGCGGGGGCACACTGAAGCTTTCTTT
TRBJ2-2,.,TRBV15,.,CATSRGLFTGELFF,TGTGCCACCAGCAGGGGACTGTTCACCGGGGAGCTGTTTTTT
TRBJ2-2,few,TRBV5-4,TRBD2,CASSLRLTAGADTGELFF,TGTGCCAGCAGCTTGAGGCTTACCGCGGGAGCCGACACCGGGGAGCTGTTTTTT
TRBJ2-1,.,TRBV27,.,CASSSGLYNEQFF,TGTGCCAGCAGTTCAGGTCTATACAATGAGCAGTTCTTC
TRBJ1-4,.,TRBV23-1,.,CASNSPHGLPEKLFF,TGCGCCAGCAATTCACCCCATGGCTTACCTGAAAAACTGTTTTTT
TRBJ2-3,.,TRBV19,TRBD2,CASSEQRGSTDTQYF,TGTGCCAGTAGTGAACAGCGGGGGAGCACAGATACGCAGTATTTT
TRBJ1-2,few,TRBV19,.,CASSIAGGIYGYTF,TGTGCCAGTAGTATAGCCGGGGGGATCTATGGCTACACCTTC
TRBJ1-1,.,TRBV30,.,CAWSVLYGGGAEAFF,TGTGCCTGGAGTGTGCTTTACGGGGGCGGGGCTGAAGCTTTCTTT
TRBJ1-2,few,TRBV7-9,TRBD1,CASSRPGQEGYGYTF,TGTGCCAGCAGCCGACCGGGACAGGAGGGCTATGGCTACACCTTC
TRBJ2-3,.,TRBV5-1,.,CASSFGARADTDTQYF,TGCGCCAGCAGCTTCGGGGCCCGAGCGGACACAGATACGCAGTATTTT
TRBJ2-1,.,TRBV4-1,.,CASSQANNEQFF,TGCGCCAGCAGCCAAGCAAACAATGAGCAGTTCTTC
TRBJ2-4,once,TRBV6-5,.,CASSSPGAQAKNIQYF,TGTGCCAGCAGTTCCCCCGGGGCCCAGGCCAAAAACATTCAGTACTTC
TRBJ2-7,.,TRBV27,.,CASSLGWASHEQYF,TGTGCCAGCAGTTTGGGGTGGGCTTCCCACGAGCAGTACTTC
TRBJ2-7,.,TRBV5-1,.,CASSFVGLEQYF,TGCGCCAGCAGCTTTGTAGGCCTCGAGCAGTACTTC
TRBJ2-2,.,TRBV28,.,CASTGWILNTGELFF,TGTGCCAGTACTGGATGGATCCTGAACACCGGGGAGCTGTTTTTT